Described below is a single T cell receptor (beta chain) sequence and its context. This sample is part of a study of blood T cell repertoires in COVID-19. Study background: Material from acute and convalescent COVID-19 was sourced from the United States, Italy and Spain. The analysed material was cDNA or gDNA that came from T cells, B-cell-depleted T cells, or PBMCs.

This CDR3 region has 15 residues. V dropped 1 base and J dropped 4; count of bases not matched to a gene: 2. CDR1 SEHNR and CDR2 FQNEAQ come from the germline V gene (reference sequence). Study processing details: Cell counts per sample came from amplifying reference gene primers. Sequencing was performed with immunoSEQ multiplex PCR; in TCRdb, only in-frame clones are kept and a portion is missing. V and J calls and clone size follow that table, whereas D and trimming were derived from the DNA. The sample contains about 250,000 clones, 65% to 85% of which appear only once. This sequence originates from a man aged 35 to 55 with active or convalescent COVID-19. The J gene is TRBJ2-3, the V gene TRBV7-9; the match to TRBD2 covers 10 bases. The sample was peripheral blood. CDR3 nucleotide sequence: TGTGCCAGCAGCTTAGGGCTAGCGGGGGCAGATACGCAGTATTTT. Amino acids: CASSLGLAGADTQYF. Looking up the rest from reference TRBV7-9 and TRBJ2-3 gives the full variable domain: DTGVSQNPRHKITKRGQNVTFRCDPISEHNRLYWYRQTLGQGPEFLTYFQNEAQLEKSRLLSDRFSAERPKGSFSTLEIQRTEQGDSAMYLCASSLGLAGADTQYFGPGTRLTVL.